The sample holds many counts of the clone carrying this T cell receptor (beta chain). This entry belongs to a study of spatial heterogeneity in lung cancer. Study overall: Unique TCR and UMI combinations averaged more than ten appearances each in raw reads.

The time point here: sample taken at primary tumor resection. Whole RNA from tumor, nontumor lung or frozen PBMC was sequenced unsorted. TCR cDNA molecules each carried a unique molecular identifier. MiXCR was run by TCRdb on the 5' RACE reads, yielding one entry per CDR3 protein. The data show under 25,000 distinct CDR3 sequences, roughly 7% seen once. The ends were cut back, 3 bases at V and 5 bases at J, with 13 bases in the middle. Germline V lookup: CDR1 DFQATT, CDR2 SNEGSKA (reference sequence). CDR3 length: 14 amino acids. This sequence joins TRBV20-1 and TRBJ1-4, with D perhaps TRBD1 (5 bases). The sample was PBMCs, taken at surgery. This receptor was identified in a male donor with early-stage non-small cell lung cancer. CDR3 DNA: TGCAGTGCTAGCGAAGGGTGGGGGAATGAAAAACTGTTTTTT. It specifies CSASEGWGNEKLFF.